This T cell receptor beta chain came from a study of blood T cell repertoires in COVID-19. Study-level information: The United States, Italy and Spain provided the acute and convalescent COVID-19 samples.

Only in-frame clones appear in the TCRdb table, and some are missing; sequencing was by immunoSEQ multiplex PCR. The table has around 320,000 clones, over 85% seen once. From germline, CDR1 is MNHEY and CDR2 SVGAGI. V shed 9 bases and J 6 bases; nucleotides not matched to a gene: 8. The CDR3 runs to 14 residues. Participants in the exposed group had met a COVID-19 case in the 2 weeks before joining the study. The source is a woman aged 45 to 65 who had been exposed to COVID-19. Sequencing was done on a sample of PBMCs or T cells enriched from blood (not recorded which). This chain joins TRBV6-5 and TRBJ1-6; TRBD1 agrees at 7 bases. This chain's CDR3 is CASLSTGVNSPLHF. In DNA, the CDR3 is TGTGCCAGTTTGTCCACAGGGGTTAATTCACCCCTCCACTTT.